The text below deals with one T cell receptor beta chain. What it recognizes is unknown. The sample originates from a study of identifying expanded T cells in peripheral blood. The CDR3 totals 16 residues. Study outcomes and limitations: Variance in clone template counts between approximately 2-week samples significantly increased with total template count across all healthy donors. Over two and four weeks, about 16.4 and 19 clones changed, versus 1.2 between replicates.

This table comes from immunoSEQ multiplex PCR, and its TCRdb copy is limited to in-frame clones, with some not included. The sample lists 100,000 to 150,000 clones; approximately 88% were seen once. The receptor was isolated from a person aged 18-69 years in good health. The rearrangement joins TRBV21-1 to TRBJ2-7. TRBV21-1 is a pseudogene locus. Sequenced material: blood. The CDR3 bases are TGTGCCAGCAGCAAAGTAAAGGGAATTACCACCTACGAGCAGTACTTC. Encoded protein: CASSKVKGITTYEQYF.